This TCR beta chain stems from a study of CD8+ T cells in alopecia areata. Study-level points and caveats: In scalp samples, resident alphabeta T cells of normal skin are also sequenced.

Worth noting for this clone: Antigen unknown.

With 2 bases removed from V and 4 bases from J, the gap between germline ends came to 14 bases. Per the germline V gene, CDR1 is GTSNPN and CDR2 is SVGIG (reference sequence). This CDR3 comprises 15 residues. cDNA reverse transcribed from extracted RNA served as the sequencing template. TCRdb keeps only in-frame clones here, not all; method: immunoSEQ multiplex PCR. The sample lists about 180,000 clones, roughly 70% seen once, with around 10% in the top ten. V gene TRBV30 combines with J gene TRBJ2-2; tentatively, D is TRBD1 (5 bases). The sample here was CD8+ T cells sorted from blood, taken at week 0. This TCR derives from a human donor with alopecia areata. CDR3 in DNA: TGTGCCTGGAGTACGCAAACAAGGGGCACCGGGGAGCTGTTTTTT. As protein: CAWSTQTRGTGELFF.